Following are 6 T cell receptor beta chains from one sample sequenced in a study of cytomegalovirus exposure and HLA in healthy donors. It was with 60 Vbeta and 13 Jbeta primers that the PCR ran. Sequencing used immunoSEQ multiplex PCR; TCRdb keeps in-frame clones, though not all of them. The ten most abundant clones cover 2% of a sample with fewer than 150,000 clones. The sequenced sample was PBMCs. The receptors here all came from a woman aged 55-69 years in good health and CMV-seronegative.

V and J are TRBV7-8 and TRBJ1-4, with D unclear. CDR1 is SGHVS and CDR2 is FQNEAQ in the germline V gene. Deletions cut 2 bases from V and 8 bases from J, with 18 bases between. The CDR3 sequence is 16 residues long. CDR3 sequence: CASSLYLTGWGEKLFF. In DNA, the CDR3 is TGTGCCAGCAGCTTATACCTCACGGGGTGGGGAGAAAAACTGTTTTTT.

The chain carries TRBV7-8 and TRBJ2-7; possibly TRBD2 for D (6 bases). This CDR3 is built from 17 residues. Germline V gene sequence: CDR1 SGHVS, CDR2 FQNEAQ. The CDR3 nucleotides read TGTGCTACAAAGGTCTCGGGGGTGGGAGGTCCTCTCAATCAGCAGTACTTC. This gives the protein CATKVSGVGGPLNQQYF.

This rearrangement joins TRBV27 to TRBJ2-5; 9 nucleotides agree with TRBD2. J gave up 5 bases and V 4 bases, and 5 bases lay outside the gene matches. The CDR3 has 14 residues. The germline V gene has CDR1 MNHEY and CDR2 SMNVEV (reference sequence). Here the CDR3 DNA reads TGTGCCAGCAGTTCTGAGCGGGGGGTGGAGACCCAGTACTTC. Its translation: CASSSERGVETQYF.

The V call is TRBV9, the J call TRBJ1-5, with D possibly matching TRBD1 (6 bases). V was trimmed by 3 bases and J by 9 bases, leaving 16 bases between them. Germline assignment: CDR1 SGDLS and CDR2 YYNGEE. CDR3 length: 14 amino acids. Here the CDR3 reads CASSAGTLEGPQHF. CDR3 DNA sequence: TGTGCCAGCAGCGCCGGGACACTAGAGGGGCCCCAGCATTTT.

The rearrangement uses TRBV19 and TRBJ2-3, with TRBD2 identical over 11 bases. Trimming removed 3 bases from V and 5 bases from J; junction bases left unmatched: 10. The CDR3 runs 17 residues. Germline V gene data show CDR1 as LNHDA and CDR2 as SQIVND (reference sequence). CDR3 bases: TGTGCCAGTAGTATCTCGGTAGCGGGAGGGCCTCGAGATACGCAGTATTTT. Residues: CASSISVAGGPRDTQYF.

The chain employs TRBV9 and TRBJ2-2, with 9 positions matching TRBD2. This CDR3 contains 15 residues. CDR1 is SGDLS and CDR2 is YYNGEE in the germline V gene. The V segment lost 2 bases and the J segment 2 bases; nucleotides outside the gene matches: 1. This CDR3 is CASSVGTSNTGELFF. The CDR3 DNA reads as TGTGCCAGCAGCGTCGGGACTAGCAACACCGGGGAGCTGTTTTTT.